Listed here are 27 T cell receptor beta chains from one sample, sequenced in a study of early T cells in non-severe SARS-CoV-2 infection. TCRdb reprocessed the 5' RACE reads with MiXCR, giving one entry per CDR3 protein. The repertoire holds 100,000 to 150,000 distinct CDR3 sequences, with 14% to 15% as singletons. Material for sequencing was whole blood. Receptor source: an adult who was a healthcare worker with PCR-confirmed SARS-CoV-2 infection or an uninfected control (not recorded which).

V usage is TRBV5-1 and J usage is TRBJ1-1; no reliable D call. The V gene lost 1 base and the J gene lost 3 bases, with 13 bases spanning the gap. Germline values: CDR1 SGHRS, CDR2 YFSETQ. The CDR3 loop spans 15 amino acids. CDR3 in DNA: TGCGCCAGCAGCTTGAACTGGAACACACACACTGAAGCTTTCTTT. As protein: CASSLNWNTHTEAFF.

V gene TRBV28 combines with J gene TRBJ2-1, with 14 bases that match TRBD2. V lost 6 bases to trimming and J lost 6 bases; unmatched junction nucleotides: 4. CDR1 is MDHEN, CDR2 SYDVKM, per germline. The CDR3 runs to 15 residues. The CDR3 bases are TGTGCCAGCAGATCCGGGACTAGCGGGGGCAATGAGCAGTTCTTC. This sequence encodes CASRSGTSGGNEQFF.

The DNA for the CDR3 is TGCAGTGCTAAGCAGGACTATGGCTACACCTTC. This translates into CSAKQDYGYTF. The chain carries TRBV20-1 and TRBJ1-2; D call uncertain. V lost 4 bases, J lost 3 bases, and 6 bases lay in between. CDR3 size: 11 residues. Per germline, CDR1 DFQATT and CDR2 SNEGSKA (reference sequence).

V gene TRBV2 combines with J gene TRBJ2-1; 8 bases are a match to TRBD1. V lost 5 bases and J lost 14; bases outside the gene matches: 20. Germline values: CDR1 SNHLY, CDR2 FYNNEI. This CDR3 has 16 residues. CDR3 nucleotides: TGTGCCAGCAGTATGAGCTATTCTCGACAGGGGACGAATGAGTTCTTC. This sequence encodes CASSMSYSRQGTNEFF. Full variable domain (remainder filled in from reference TRBV2 and TRBJ2-1): EPEVTQTPSHQVTQMGQEVILRCVPISNHLYFYWYRQILGQKVEFLVSFYNNEISEKSEIFDDQFSVERPDGSNFTLKIRSTKLEDSAMYFCASSMSYSRQGTNEFFGPGTRLTVL.

A few counts support this clonotype. CDR3 region: CASSIDTTPSTSNEQFF. The CDR3 DNA reads TGTGCCAGTAGTATAGATACGACACCTTCTACGTCGAATGAGCAGTTCTTC. The chain uses TRBV19 and TRBJ2-1; D is uncertain. CDR3 length equals 17 residues. Germline CDR1 LNHDA, CDR2 SQIVND (reference sequence). V lost 0 bases, J lost 7 bases, and 19 bases lay in between.

The chain is built from TRBV6-5 and TRBJ1-2; D possibly corresponds to TRBD1 (5 bases). This CDR3 has 17 amino acids. From germline, CDR1 is MNHEY and CDR2 SVGAGI. The germline V and J ends were trimmed by 7 bases and 5 bases, with 26 bases remaining between them. CDR3 sequence: CASKLWGDSSSPYGYTF. DNA for the CDR3: TGTGCCAGCAAACTTTGGGGTGACAGTTCATCACCGTATGGCTACACCTTC.

The chain joins TRBV28 to TRBJ1-1; no firm D call. Germline lookup yields CDR1 MDHEN and CDR2 SYDVKM. V dropped 1 base and J dropped 8 bases, with 8 bases sitting between them. The CDR3 has 12 residues. CDR3 nucleotides: TGTGCCAGCAGTTTATCTCCCGAGGAAGCTTTCTTT. Translation: CASSLSPEEAFF.

V is TRBV4-2 and J is TRBJ2-3; maybe TRBD2 (6 bases). The V end lost 1 base, the J end lost 3 bases, and 8 bases lay between the germline ends. Germline CDR1 reads LGHNA; CDR2 reads YNFKEQ. The CDR3 is 14 residues long. The CDR3 bases are TGTGCCAGCAGCCAAGCGGGGGTAACAGATACGCAGTATTTT. Encoded protein: CASSQAGVTDTQYF.

The chain carries TRBV5-4 and TRBJ2-4; TRBD1 aligns across 8 bases. CDR3 length equals 15 residues. Germline values: CDR1 SGHNT, CDR2 YYREEE (reference sequence). V shed 4 bases and J 5 bases; nucleotides not matched to a gene: 8. CDR3 region: CASSREPGQENIQYF. CDR3 in DNA: TGTGCCAGCAGCCGGGAACCGGGACAGGAAAACATTCAGTACTTC.

In its sample, this clonotype was seen a few times. The V gene is TRBV7-3, the J gene TRBJ2-2; 7 nucleotides agree with TRBD1. The CDR3 has 15 amino acids. The germline V gene encodes CDR1 SGHTA and CDR2 FQGTGA. With V trimmed by 4 bases and J by 1 base, 3 bases remained unmatched. CDR3 nucleotide sequence: TGTGCCAGCAGCTCGACAGGGCGGAACACCGGGGAGCTGTTTTTT. Translating it yields CASSSTGRNTGELFF.

The chain has TRBV2 and TRBJ1-6; 9 bases map to TRBD1. V was pared by 10 bases and J by 8 bases, with 6 bases of the junction left unmatched. The germline V gene has CDR1 SNHLY and CDR2 FYNNEI. CDR3 length: 13 residues. CDR3 region: CANMRDRDSPLHF. DNA for the CDR3: TGTGCCAACATGCGGGACAGGGATTCACCCCTCCACTTT.

The chain has TRBV5-1 and TRBJ2-7, with a tentative D call TRBD1 (5 bases). Germline V gene data show CDR1 as SGHRS and CDR2 as YFSETQ. The V gene lost 1 base and the J gene lost 0 bases, with 11 bases spanning the gap. The CDR3 is 15 residues long. Here the CDR3 DNA reads TGCGCCAGCAGCTTGCAAGACAGTATCTCCTACGAGCAGTACTTC. As protein: CASSLQDSISYEQYF.

The V call is TRBV13, the J call TRBJ2-3; TRBD1 or TRBD2 may be the D gene (6 bases each). The germline V and J ends were trimmed by 7 bases and 1 base, with 15 bases remaining between them. This CDR3 has 15 amino acids. The germline V gene has CDR1 PRHDT and CDR2 FYEKMQ (reference sequence). CDR3 amino acids: CASTSSGARTDTQYF. The CDR3, as DNA: TGTGCCAGCACTTCGTCGGGGGCCCGCACAGATACGCAGTATTTT.

This clonotype has more than one count but fewer than ten. The V and J genes are TRBV4-1 and TRBJ1-2; D gene unclear. The length of the CDR3 is 16 residues. V lost 0 bases to trimming and J lost 0 bases, with 11 bases between them. From germline, CDR1 is MGHRA and CDR2 YSYEKL. As DNA, the CDR3 is TGCGCCAGCAGCCAAGAGCCGCACACAACTAACTATGGCTACACCTTC. This sequence encodes CASSQEPHTTNYGYTF.

CDR3 protein: CASSPLGGGRSDTQYF. The CDR3 DNA reads TGTGCCAGCAGTCCTCTGGGGGGGGGCCGTTCTGATACGCAGTATTTT. The chain links TRBV25-1 to TRBJ2-3, with D maybe TRBD2 (7 bases). The CDR3 has 16 residues. The germline CDR1 and CDR2 sequences are MGHDK and SYGVNS. V shed 5 bases and J shed 6 bases, with 21 bases lying between them.

There are a few counts of this clonotype. The chain links TRBV5-6 to TRBJ1-1; 8 positions agree with TRBD1. Germline loops: CDR1 SGHDT, CDR2 YYEEEE. V shed 0 bases and J 6 bases; nucleotides not matched to a gene: 7. The CDR3 totals 15 residues. CDR3 protein: CASSLVQGARAEAFF. The CDR3, as DNA: TGTGCCAGCAGCTTGGTTCAGGGGGCCAGGGCTGAAGCTTTCTTT.

This chain joins TRBV4-1 and TRBJ1-5; D gene ambiguous. V shed 0 bases and J shed 3 bases, with 9 bases lying between them. Germline-derived CDR1 and CDR2 are MGHRA and YSYEKL. There are 15 residues in the CDR3. CDR3 sequence reads: CASSQEAVPNQPQHF. CDR3 nucleotide sequence: TGCGCCAGCAGCCAAGAGGCAGTCCCCAATCAGCCCCAGCATTTT.

This clonotype has only a few counts. The chain recombines TRBV4-1 with TRBJ1-6; D is unclear. From germline, CDR1 is MGHRA and CDR2 YSYEKL. This CDR3 has 17 amino acids. V was trimmed by 0 bases and J by 9 bases, leaving 18 bases between them. Written as DNA, the CDR3 is TGCGCCAGCAGCCAAGAGCCGGGTCTTAGGTCAATTTCACCCCTCCACTTT. Protein: CASSQEPGLRSISPLHF.

There are a few counts of this clonotype. The chain uses TRBV4-1 and TRBJ1-6; D remains unclear. CDR1 is MGHRA, CDR2 YSYEKL, per germline. There are 16 residues in the CDR3. V shed 0 bases and J shed 5 bases, with 11 bases lying between them. CDR3 sequence: CASSQDKTGNNSPLHF. In DNA, the CDR3 is TGCGCCAGCAGCCAAGACAAAACGGGCAATAATTCACCCCTCCACTTT.

The V and J genes are TRBV6-6 and TRBJ2-3; D not resolved. V was clipped by 1 base and J by 1 base, with 3 bases between them. CDR3 size: 13 residues. Germline-derived CDR1 and CDR2 are MNHNY and SVGAGI (reference sequence). CDR3 nucleotide sequence: TGTGCCAGCAGTTACTACGGCACAGATACGCAGTATTTT. Its translation is CASSYYGTDTQYF.

At least ten counts were recorded for this clonotype. This rearrangement joins TRBV27 to TRBJ2-7, with TRBD1 identical over 9 bases. CDR3 length: 13 amino acids. V was clipped by 8 bases and J by 4 bases; unmatched bases: 6. Germline V CDR1 and CDR2: MNHEY, SMNVEV (reference sequence). The CDR3 reads CASGEDRGYEQYF. The CDR3 bases are TGTGCCAGCGGGGAAGACAGGGGGTACGAGCAGTACTTC.

The rearrangement links TRBV29-1 to TRBJ2-7, with 8 nucleotides matching TRBD1. The V segment lost 0 bases and the J segment 11 bases; nucleotides outside the gene matches: 6. CDR1 SQVTM and CDR2 ANQGSEA come from the germline V gene. The CDR3 is made up of 12 amino acids. CDR3 nucleotide sequence: TGCAGCGTTGAAGATAAGGCAGGGGGCAAGTACTTC. Translating gives CSVEDKAGGKYF.

CDR3 amino acids: CASSSSGGVRGNEQFF. The CDR3 region has the DNA TGTGCCAGCAGTTCTAGCGGGGGGGTTCGCGGCAATGAGCAGTTCTTC. The chain links TRBV12-3 or TRBV12-4 to TRBJ2-1, with 12 bases aligning to TRBD2. The CDR3 sequence is 16 residues long. Trimming took 4 bases from V and 6 from J; bases not matched to a gene: 7.

The V gene is TRBV4-1, the J gene TRBJ1-4; 11 bases fit TRBD1. The CDR3 extends over 16 amino acids. V lost 1 base to trimming and J lost 7 bases; unmatched junction nucleotides: 5. Germline V CDR1 and CDR2: MGHRA, YSYEKL. CDR3 bases: TGCGCCAGCAGCCAAGGATCCGGGACAGGGGGTGAAAAACTGTTTTTT. The encoded protein is CASSQGSGTGGEKLFF.

This clonotype appeared a few times. The chain couples TRBV5-1 to TRBJ2-3; D gene uncertain. This CDR3 spans 11 amino acids. With 2 bases removed from V and 6 bases from J, the gap between germline ends came to 4 bases. The germline V gene encodes CDR1 SGHRS and CDR2 YFSETQ. The CDR3 region is CASSFRDTQYF. The DNA of the CDR3 is TGCGCCAGCAGCTTTCGTGATACGCAGTATTTT.

J is TRBJ1-1 and V is TRBV5-1; D remains unclear. This CDR3 spans 14 amino acids. CDR1 is SGHRS, CDR2 YFSETQ, per germline. V was pared by 6 bases and J by 0 bases, with 12 bases between. The CDR3 spells CASKREALNTEAFF. Here the CDR3 DNA reads TGCGCCAGCAAGAGGGAGGCCCTGAACACTGAAGCTTTCTTT.

V usage is TRBV20-1 and J usage is TRBJ1-3, with TRBD1 as a possible D gene (6 bases). The CDR3 spans 13 residues. CDR1 and CDR2 (germline): DFQATT, SNEGSKA (reference sequence). V lost 5 bases and J 0 bases, leaving 8 bases between the germline ends. CDR3 region: CSAGDNSGNTIYF. The CDR3, as DNA: TGCAGTGCTGGGGACAACTCTGGAAACACCATATATTTT.